This section outlines one T cell receptor beta chain sequence together with its context. Its antigen is not identified. This sample is part of a study of cytomegalovirus exposure and HLA in healthy donors. Study in general: T cells numbering around 180 million yielded 95 million to 140 million unique TCR beta sequences in an earlier analysis. Study-level points and caveats: HLA alleles were associated with 17,000 or so TCR beta sequences in a later analysis at 0.05 false discovery rate. In a later analysis, productive TCRs from donors in an Asian-associated ancestry cluster reportedly carried fewer N-insertions than the cohort mean. Cytomegalovirus association was assigned to under 200 TCR beta chains.

Germline V gene sequence: CDR1 MGHRA, CDR2 YSYEKL. The V and J ends lost 4 bases and 5 bases respectively, with 17 bases between them. The CDR3 runs to 16 residues. Primers: 60 Vbeta forward and 13 Jbeta reverse. Clones were sequenced by immunoSEQ multiplex PCR, and TCRdb holds only the in-frame ones, with some missing. This table holds 45,000 to 70,000 clones. Material for sequencing was PBMCs. The clonotype was recovered from a woman aged 30 to 39 in good health and CMV-seropositive. The V and J genes are TRBV4-1 and TRBJ1-4; a possible D gene is TRBD1 (5 bases). The CDR3 nucleotides read TGCGCCAGCAGCCTTAGTGCCGGGACTATGAATGAAAAACTGTTTTTT. Translation: CASSLSAGTMNEKLFF.